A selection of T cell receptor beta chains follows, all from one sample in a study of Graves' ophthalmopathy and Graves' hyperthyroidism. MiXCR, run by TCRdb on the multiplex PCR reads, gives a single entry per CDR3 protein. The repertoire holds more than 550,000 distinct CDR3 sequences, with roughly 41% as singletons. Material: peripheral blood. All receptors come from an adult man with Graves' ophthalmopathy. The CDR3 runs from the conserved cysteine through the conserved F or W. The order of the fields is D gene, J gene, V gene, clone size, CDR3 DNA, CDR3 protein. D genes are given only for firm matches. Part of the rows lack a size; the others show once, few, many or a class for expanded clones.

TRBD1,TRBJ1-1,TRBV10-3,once,TGTGCCATCAGTGAGTTAGGGGCAGGGGGACGCACTGAAGCTTTCTTT,CAISELGAGGRTEAFF
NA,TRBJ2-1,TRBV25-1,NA,TGTGCCAGCAGTGAGAAGGCGGGATCCTACAATGAGCAGTTCTTC,CASSEKAGSYNEQFF
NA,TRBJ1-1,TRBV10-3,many,TGTGCCATCCGGGGCCAGAAACAGGGACCGGGGCTTCGGAACACTGAAGCTTTCTTT,CAIRGQKQGPGLRNTEAFF
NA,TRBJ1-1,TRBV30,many,TGTGCCTGGAGTGGAGGACTGATGAACACTGAAGCTTTCTTT,CAWSGGLMNTEAFF
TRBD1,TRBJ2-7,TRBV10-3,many,TGTGCCATCAGGGGCGGTCACACAGGGGCCGAGCAGTACTTC,CAIRGGHTGAEQYF
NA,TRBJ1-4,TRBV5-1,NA,TGCGCCAGCAGCTACCAGGGACGTACTAATGAAAAACTGTTTTTT,CASSYQGRTNEKLFF
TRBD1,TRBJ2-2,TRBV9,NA,TGTGCCAGCAGACCAACAGGGGTCGGGGAGCTGTTTTTT,CASRPTGVGELFF
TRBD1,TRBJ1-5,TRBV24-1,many,TGTGCCACCAGTGATTCAACAGGGGGTAGTCAGCCCCAGCATTTT,CATSDSTGGSQPQHF
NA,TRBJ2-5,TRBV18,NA,TGTGCCAGCTCACCATTGACAGAAGAGACCCAGTACTTC,CASSPLTEETQYF
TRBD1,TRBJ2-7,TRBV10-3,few,TGTGCCAGCAGTGAGATCGGGACAGGGGCCTACGAGCAGTACTTC,CASSEIGTGAYEQYF
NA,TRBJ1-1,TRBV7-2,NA,TGTGCCAGCAGCTTAGTGGACCATCCGACAGAAGCTTTCTTT,CASSLVDHPTEAFF
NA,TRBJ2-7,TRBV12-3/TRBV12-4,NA,TGTGCCAGCAGTTTGCGGGGTAGGGGTTCCTACGAGCAGTACTTC,CASSLRGRGSYEQYF
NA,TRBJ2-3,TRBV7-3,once,TGTGCCAGCAGCTTAATGGGTAGCACAGATACGCAGTATTTT,CASSLMGSTDTQYF
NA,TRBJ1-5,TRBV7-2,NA,TGTGCCTGGAGTGTGTGGGGAAATCAGCCCCAGCATTTT,CAWSVWGNQPQHF
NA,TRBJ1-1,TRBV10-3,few,TGTGCCAGCAGTTTCCCGACAGGGAACACTGAAGCTTTCTTT,CASSFPTGNTEAFF
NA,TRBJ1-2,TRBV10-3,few,TGTGCCAGCAGTGAACGTTGGGGTCGGGGCTACACCTTC,CASSERWGRGYTF
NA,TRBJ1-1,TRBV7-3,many,TGTGCCAGCAGCTTAAGCTTGAACACTGAAGCTTTCTTT,CASSLSLNTEAFF
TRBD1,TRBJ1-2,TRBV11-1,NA,TGTGCCAGCAGCTTAGCAGGCCAGGGGGCTGGCTACACCTTC,CASSLAGQGAGYTF
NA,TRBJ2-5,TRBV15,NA,TGTGCCACCAGCAGAACAACGGGAGCAGAGACCCAGTACTTC,CATSRTTGAETQYF
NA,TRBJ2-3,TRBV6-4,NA,TGTGCCAGCAGTGACTCAACCCAGAATACGCAGTATTTT,CASSDSTQNTQYF
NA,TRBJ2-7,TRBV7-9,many,TGTGCCAGCAGCTCAGGCCGGATCGAGCAGTACTTC,CASSSGRIEQYF
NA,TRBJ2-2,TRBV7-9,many,TGTGCCCAACCGGGAGACGCGAACACCGGGGAGCTGTTTTTT,CAQPGDANTGELFF
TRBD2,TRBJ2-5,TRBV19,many,TGTGCCAGTAGTACAGCGGGAGAAGAGACCCAGTACTTC,CASSTAGEETQYF
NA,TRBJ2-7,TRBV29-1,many,TGCAGCGTCCCCTCCTCGGTCAACTCCTACGAGCAGTACTTC,CSVPSSVNSYEQYF
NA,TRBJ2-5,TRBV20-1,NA,TGCAGTGAATTAAAACGGACAAGGGATAGAGAGACCCAGTACTTC,CSELKRTRDRETQYF
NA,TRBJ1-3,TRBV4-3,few,TGCGCCAGCAGCCAATCGGGGATGGACATACCCATATATTTT,CASSQSGMDIPIYF
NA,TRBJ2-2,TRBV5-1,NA,TGCGCCAGCAGCATGCGATGGGGATCGGCCGGGGAGCTGTTTTTT,CASSMRWGSAGELFF
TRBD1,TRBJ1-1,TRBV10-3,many,TGTGCCATCAGGGGACAGGGTGGGAACACTGAAGCTTTCTTT,CAIRGQGGNTEAFF
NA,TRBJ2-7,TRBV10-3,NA,TGTGCCATCAGTGTCCGTACCGGGAGAGCCTCCGAGCAGTACTTC,CAISVRTGRASEQYF
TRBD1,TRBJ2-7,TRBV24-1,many,TGTGCCACCCAGGGACAGGGGAGCTACGAGCAGTACTTC,CATQGQGSYEQYF
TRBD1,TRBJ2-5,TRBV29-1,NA,TGCAGCGTGGGGACAGGGGATGGCAATCAGCCCCAGTACTTC,CSVGTGDGNQPQYF
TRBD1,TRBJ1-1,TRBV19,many,TGTGCCAGTAGTGGATACAGGGGGAGGAACACTGAAGCTTTCTTT,CASSGYRGRNTEAFF
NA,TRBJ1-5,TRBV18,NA,TGTGCCAGCTCACAGTCCGGTCAGCCCCAGCATTTT,CASSQSGQPQHF
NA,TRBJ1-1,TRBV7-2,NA,TGTGCCAGCAGCTTCTTCCTCCAGGTTATGAACACTGAAGCTTTCTTT,CASSFFLQVMNTEAFF
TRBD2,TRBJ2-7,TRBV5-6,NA,TGTGCCAGCAGCTTGGAGGCCTGGCGGGAGGCCTACGAGCAGTACTTC,CASSLEAWREAYEQYF
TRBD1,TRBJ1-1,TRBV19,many,TGTGCCAGTAGTAACAGGGGACCGAACACTGAAGCTTTCTTT,CASSNRGPNTEAFF
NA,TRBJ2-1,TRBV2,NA,TGTGCCAGCAGCGGGATAGGGGGGCAGTTCTTC,CASSGIGGQFF
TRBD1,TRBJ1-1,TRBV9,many,TGTGCCAGCAGTTCAGGACAGGGAGGGAACACTGAAGCTTTCTTT,CASSSGQGGNTEAFF
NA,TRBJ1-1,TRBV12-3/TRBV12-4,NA,TGTGCCAGCAGTTTCAGAACTCAGGGCTTTGAAGCTTTCTTT,CASSFRTQGFEAFF
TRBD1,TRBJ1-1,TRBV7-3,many,TGTGCCAGCAGCTCCGACAGGGCTGGTGAAGCTTTCTTT,CASSSDRAGEAFF
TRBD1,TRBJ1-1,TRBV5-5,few,TGTGCCAGCAGCCACCGGACAGGGGGGAGAGGGACTGAAGCTTTCTTT,CASSHRTGGRGTEAFF
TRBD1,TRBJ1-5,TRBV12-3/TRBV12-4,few,TGTGCCAGCAGTTCTACAGGGGGCGGAAGCAATCAGCCCCAGCATTTT,CASSSTGGGSNQPQHF
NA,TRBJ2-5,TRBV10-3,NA,TGTGCCATCAGTAGCGGGGGACAGGAGGGGGAGACCCAGTACTTC,CAISSGGQEGETQYF
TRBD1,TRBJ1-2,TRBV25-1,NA,TGTGCCAGCAGTGTTTCAGGGGGCTCGGGCTACACCTTC,CASSVSGGSGYTF
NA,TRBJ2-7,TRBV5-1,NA,TGCGCCAGCAGCTTGGAGCCAGGGGTCTTCTACGAGCAGTACTTC,CASSLEPGVFYEQYF
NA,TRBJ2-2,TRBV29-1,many,TGCAGCGTTGAACGCACCGGGGAGCTGTTTTTT,CSVERTGELFF
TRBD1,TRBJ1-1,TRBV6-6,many,TGTGCCAGCAGTTACGGGACAGGCGGAGGGAACACTGAAGCTTTCTTT,CASSYGTGGGNTEAFF
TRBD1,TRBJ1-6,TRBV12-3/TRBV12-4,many,TGTGCCAGCAGACGGACAGGGAGCTCCTATAATTCACCCCTCCACTTT,CASRRTGSSYNSPLHF
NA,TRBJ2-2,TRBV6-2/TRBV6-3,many,TGCGCCAGCACCTACACCGGGGAGCTGTTTTTT,CASTYTGELFF
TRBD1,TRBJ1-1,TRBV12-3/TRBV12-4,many,TGTGCCAGCACCCTCAGGACAGGGATCGGCACTGAAGCTTTCTTT,CASTLRTGIGTEAFF
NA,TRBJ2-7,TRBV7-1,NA,TGTGCCAGCAGCTCCGGGACTCCGGACGTGTATGAGCAGTACTTC,CASSSGTPDVYEQYF
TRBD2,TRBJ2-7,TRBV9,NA,TGTGCCAGCAGCGGACCAAAGAGCGGGAGTAGTTACGAGCAGTACTTC,CASSGPKSGSSYEQYF